Listed below are T cell receptor beta chains from one sample, sequenced in a study of blood T cells in healthy people across ages. TCRdb passed the 5' RACE reads through MiXCR, listing each CDR3 protein once. Of under 2,000,000 distinct CDR3 sequences listed, around 50% were seen once; the top ten hold 2.1%. Sequenced: blood. The receptors derive from a woman in her thirties or forties in good health. Both conserved end residues are part of each CDR3. Fields, in order: D gene, V gene, J gene, clone size, CDR3 protein, CDR3 DNA. D genes are given only for firm matches. Some rows have no size entry. The others give once, few or many, or a class for an expanded clone.

NA	TRBV12-5	TRBJ1-1	NA	CASGLPNTEAFF	TGTGCTAGTGGTCTCCCGAATACTGAAGCTTTCTTT
TRBD1	TRBV6-2/TRBV6-3	TRBJ1-5	NA	CASRDRGLNIGQPQHF	TGTGCCAGCAGGGACAGGGGGCTAAATATTGGACAGCCCCAGCATTTT
NA	TRBV6-6	TRBJ2-1	NA	CASSYPGRTSYNEQFF	TGTGCCAGCAGTTACCCGGGTCGGACATCCTACAATGAGCAGTTCTTC
TRBD1	TRBV7-6	TRBJ2-5	NA	CASSLDRGPARAQYF	TGTGCCAGCAGCTTGGACAGGGGACCCGCGAGGGCCCAGTACTTC
NA	TRBV6-1	TRBJ1-2	few	CASREIYGYTF	TGTGCCAGCAGGGAGATCTATGGCTACACCTTC
TRBD1	TRBV7-6	TRBJ2-7	NA	CASSLKPMERTGRNYEQYF	TGTGCCAGCAGCTTAAAACCTATGGAGCGGACAGGGAGGAACTACGAGCAGTACTTC
NA	TRBV12-3/TRBV12-4	TRBJ1-2	NA	CASRRMGPTHQDGYTF	TGTGCCAGCAGACGTATGGGCCCCACTCACCAAGATGGCTACACCTTC
NA	TRBV12-3/TRBV12-4	TRBJ2-7	NA	CASTLGGGSSYEQYF	TGTGCCAGCACCCTGGGGGGGGGCAGCTCCTACGAGCAGTACTTC
NA	TRBV20-1	TRBJ2-7	once	CSARDRRQRASYEQYF	TGCAGTGCTAGAGATAGACGACAACGAGCCTCCTACGAGCAGTACTTC
TRBD2	TRBV6-6	TRBJ2-3	NA	CASRSTTSGADTQYF	TGTGCCAGCAGATCAACGACTAGCGGGGCAGATACGCAGTATTTT
NA	TRBV20-1	TRBJ2-5	few	CSARRVGKTQYF	TGCAGTGCTAGAAGGGTAGGGAAGACCCAGTACTTC
NA	TRBV12-3/TRBV12-4	TRBJ2-3	NA	CASRIRTVNTDTQYF	TGTGCCAGCAGGATTAGGACTGTAAACACAGATACGCAGTATTTT
NA	TRBV6-5	TRBJ2-3	NA	CASTSRRGTDTQYF	TGTGCCAGCACCTCCCGTAGGGGGACAGATACGCAGTATTTT
TRBD1	TRBV6-1	TRBJ2-4	NA	CASSPRQGSVAKNIQYF	TGTGCCAGCAGTCCAAGACAGGGGAGTGTTGCCAAAAACATTCAGTACTTC
TRBD2	TRBV7-2	TRBJ2-3	NA	CASSLGGGGGATDTQYF	TGTGCCAGCAGCTTAGGTGGTGGCGGGGGGGCCACAGATACGCAGTATTTT
TRBD2	TRBV4-3	TRBJ2-1	NA	CASSQMPTSPGAGGFDEQFF	TGCGCCAGCAGCCAAATGCCCACAAGCCCGGGGGCGGGGGGATTCGATGAGCAGTTCTTC
NA	TRBV27	TRBJ1-2	NA	CASSKWGDGYTF	TGTGCCAGCAGTAAGTGGGGGGACGGCTACACCTTC
NA	TRBV9	TRBJ2-2	NA	CASSAGGGWTGELFF	TGTGCCAGCAGCGCCGGAGGGGGTTGGACCGGGGAGCTGTTTTTT
TRBD2	TRBV5-6	TRBJ2-5	few	CASSWTGTRGETQYF	TGTGCCAGCAGCTGGACTGGGACTAGAGGGGAGACCCAGTACTTC
TRBD2	TRBV5-5	TRBJ2-5	NA	CASSFPPSGSQETQYF	TGTGCCAGCAGCTTTCCACCTAGCGGGAGCCAAGAGACCCAGTACTTC
NA	TRBV5-1	TRBJ2-2	NA	CASRTTGSATGELFF	TGCGCCAGCCGAACTACAGGGTCGGCCACCGGGGAGCTGTTTTTT
NA	TRBV4-3	TRBJ2-5	NA	CASSQDYQGETQYF	TGCGCCAGCAGCCAAGATTACCAGGGAGAGACCCAGTACTTC
NA	TRBV7-2	TRBJ1-1	NA	CASSFRGARTEAFF	TGTGCCAGCAGCTTTCGGGGGGCGCGCACTGAAGCTTTCTTT
NA	TRBV6-2/TRBV6-3	TRBJ2-2	NA	CASTPGPGELFF	TGTGCCAGCACCCCCGGGCCCGGGGAGCTGTTTTTT
NA	TRBV7-2	TRBJ2-1	NA	CASSATEGNWNEQFF	TGTGCCAGCAGCGCCACCGAGGGGAATTGGAATGAGCAGTTCTTC
NA	TRBV20-1	TRBJ2-3	NA	CSASATITDTQYF	TGCAGTGCTAGTGCCACTATCACAGATACGCAGTATTTT
TRBD2	TRBV6-5	TRBJ2-1	NA	CASRLRLAGYNEQFF	TGTGCCAGCAGGTTGCGACTAGCGGGTTACAATGAGCAGTTCTTC
NA	TRBV6-2/TRBV6-3	TRBJ1-1	NA	CAGGDGSTEAFF	TGTGCCGGGGGGGATGGGAGCACTGAAGCTTTCTTT
TRBD2	TRBV7-2	TRBJ2-5	few	CASSSLLAGGQETQYF	TGTGCCAGCAGCTCGCTTCTGGCGGGGGGGCAGGAGACCCAGTACTTC
NA	TRBV7-3	TRBJ2-5	NA	CASSLRGAGSEQYF	TGTGCCAGCAGCTTAAGGGGGGCAGGGTCTGAGCAGTACTTC
NA	TRBV2	TRBJ2-5	NA	CASTVGETQYF	TGTGCCAGCACCGTTGGCGAGACCCAGTACTTC